Described below is a single T cell receptor (beta chain) sequence and its context. Sequenced material consisted of expressed TCRB transcripts (all of the isolated RNA was reverse transcribed). Profiled with immunoSEQ multiplex PCR; TCRdb holds only in-frame clones, not every one. Of 120,000 to 150,000 clones in the sample, about 10% were seen once. This specimen comes from a study of beta chain features in type 1 diabetes. Germline V gene lookup returns CDR1 SGHRS and CDR2 YFSETQ. Trimming left V 4 bases short and J 7 bases short, with 15 bases between. The CDR3 contains 13 residues. The chain employs TRBV5-1 and TRBJ2-7; D perhaps matches TRBD1 (7 bases). This clonotype was sampled from a man between 18 and 29 years old in good health. The sequenced material came from naive CD4+ T cells from blood. The CDR3 DNA sequence: TGCGCCAGCAGCCAGCGGACAGGAGGGGAGCAGTACTTC. Encoded protein: CASSQRTGGEQYF.